The next 16 T cell receptor beta chains were all read from a single sample in a study of regulatory T cells in long-lasting Graves disease. Both iRepertoire HTBI primers and Arm-PCR of CDR3 regions were used to build the TCR beta libraries. Using its own MiXCR run on the multiplex PCR reads, TCRdb lists one record per CDR3 protein. The sample yields more than 450,000 distinct CDR3 sequences, around 13% seen once. Stated time point: newly diagnosed GD, antithyroid drugs for less than 3 months. Following extraction of RNA from PBMCs, that RNA was used to make the TCR library. Separately, the same data were catalogued under a study of T cells in Graves' hyperthyroidism and ophthalmopathy.

The starting material was peripheral blood mononuclear cells (PBMCs), obtained at new diagnosis, from a patient treated with antithyroid drugs. Source of these receptors: a woman younger than 45 with Graves disease.

This clonotype was seen a few times. J is TRBJ1-1 and V is TRBV10-3, with a weak D call TRBD1 (5 bases). The germline V and J ends were trimmed by 10 bases and 6 bases, with 18 bases remaining between them. The CDR3 runs to 13 residues. Per the germline V gene, CDR1 is ENHRY and CDR2 is SYGVKD. The CDR3: CATVGDWSAEAFF. Here the CDR3 DNA reads TGTGCCACGGTAGGGGATTGGTCGGCTGAAGCTTTCTTT.

This clonotype was detected many times. J is TRBJ1-2 and V is TRBV18; 7 bases are shared with TRBD1. With V trimmed by 3 bases and J by 5 bases, 6 bases remained unmatched. Germline assignment: CDR1 KGHSH and CDR2 LQKENI. The CDR3 runs 14 residues. Here the CDR3 DNA reads TGTGCCAGCTCACCCGACAGGGTAAAGTATGGCTACACCTTC. It encodes CASSPDRVKYGYTF.

Points on this clonotype: Being one base from a much bigger clone, this may be a read error. This likely comes from a read error, as the CDR3 has no conserved phenylalanine or tryptophan at its end. V usage is TRBV20-1 and J usage is TRBJ1-3; 7 bases agree with TRBD1. The CDR3 spans 14 residues. V lost 6 bases and J lost 3; bases outside the gene matches: 8. Germline assignment: CDR1 DFQATT and CDR2 SNEGSKA (reference sequence). The CDR3 DNA reads as TGCAGTGCCCACCGACAGGGAGGTGGAAACACCATATATCTT. Encoded protein: CSAHRQGGGNTIYL.

This chain connects TRBV7-2 to TRBJ1-2; D is ambiguous. CDR1 is SGHTA and CDR2 is FQGNSA in the germline V gene. V lost 5 bases and J 2 bases, leaving 12 bases between the germline ends. The length of the CDR3 is 14 residues. DNA of the CDR3: TGTGCCAGCAGCCCGTTTAACAGAAACTATGGCTACACCTTC. Its translation: CASSPFNRNYGYTF.

This sequence joins TRBV30 and TRBJ1-5; 7 bases fit TRBD1. The CDR3 contains 14 residues. Unmatched junction bases numbered 9, after V lost 3 bases and J lost 7 bases. Germline assignment: CDR1 GTSNPN and CDR2 SVGIG (reference sequence). The CDR3 DNA follows: TGTGCCTGGAGGGAACAGGGGTATGGGCAGCCCCAGCATTTT. It translates to CAWREQGYGQPQHF.

This clonotype appeared many times. This sequence joins TRBV7-2 and TRBJ2-1; no clear D gene. Germline CDR1 is SGHTA and CDR2 is FQGNSA. V was shortened by 2 bases and J by 10 bases, with 12 bases between the two germline ends. The CDR3 contains 13 residues. This chain's CDR3 is CASSLSYIQEQFF. CDR3 in DNA: TGTGCCAGCAGCTTAAGTTATATTCAAGAGCAGTTCTTC.

This clonotype has ten or more counts. The rearrangement joins TRBV28 to TRBJ1-4; D might be TRBD1 (5 bases). The CDR3 extends over 21 amino acids. Germline lookup yields CDR1 MDHEN and CDR2 SYDVKM. Between the trimmed V and J ends, which lost 5 bases and 3 bases, there was a span of 31 bases. The CDR3 sequence: CASSGNWGNRRRYGANEKLFF. In DNA, the CDR3 is TGTGCCAGCAGTGGGAATTGGGGGAATCGGAGGAGATATGGGGCTAATGAAAAACTGTTTTTT.

This clonotype was picked up a small number of times. The chain recombines TRBV7-3 with TRBJ2-7; no firm D call. This CDR3 contains 13 residues. The germline CDR1 and CDR2 sequences are SGHTA and FQGTGA. Trimming cost V 5 bases and J 3 bases, with 11 bases left between them. The CDR3 sequence is CASSRASGYEQYF. The CDR3 DNA sequence: TGTGCCAGCAGCCGAGCATCGGGCTACGAGCAGTACTTC.

This clonotype was counted only a few times. The V call is TRBV3-1, the J call TRBJ2-3; D might be TRBD2 (5 bases). Germline CDR1 is LGHDT and CDR2 is YNNKEL (reference sequence). The CDR3 contains 15 residues. The V and J ends lost 1 base and 3 bases respectively, with 11 bases between them. The CDR3 coding sequence is TGTGCCAGCAGCCAAGTGAGCGGAAGAACAGATACGCAGTATTTT. It specifies CASSQVSGRTDTQYF.

This clonotype occurred many times. The chain combines TRBV7-9 with TRBJ2-5, with D perhaps TRBD1 or TRBD2 (5 bases each). This CDR3 has 12 residues. V was pared by 7 bases and J by 5 bases, with 11 bases between. CDR1 and CDR2 from the germline V gene are SEHNR and FQNEAQ (reference sequence). The CDR3 coding sequence is TGTGCCAGCATGGGGACCTCGGAGACCCAGTACTTC. Amino acids: CASMGTSETQYF.

This clonotype was counted at least ten times. The chain has TRBV30 and TRBJ1-4, with 8 bases lining up with TRBD1. This CDR3 is built from 13 residues. CDR1 is GTSNPN and CDR2 is SVGIG in the germline V gene (reference sequence). The V and J ends lost 3 bases and 8 bases, in that order; junction bases with no gene match: 5. This chain's CDR3 is CAWRDRVEEKLFF. The CDR3, as DNA: TGTGCCTGGAGGGACAGGGTGGAGGAAAAACTGTTTTTT.

This clonotype was detected a few times. V usage is TRBV19 and J usage is TRBJ2-7, with TRBD1 as a possible D gene (6 bases). The V end lost 4 bases, the J end lost 1 base, and 11 bases lay between the germline ends. The CDR3 runs to 14 residues. Germline CDR1 reads LNHDA; CDR2 reads SQIVND (reference sequence). The CDR3 DNA reads TGTGCCAGTAGTACAGGGGAGCGGTCCTACGAGCAGTACTTC. Translation: CASSTGERSYEQYF.

The chain is built from TRBV19 and TRBJ2-1, with D unclear. CDR1 and CDR2 (germline): LNHDA, SQIVND (reference sequence). Between the trimmed V and J ends, which lost 4 bases and 4 bases, there was a span of 14 bases. The CDR3 runs 15 residues. The DNA for the CDR3 is TGTGCCAGTAGTACCTACACGCCGATATACAATGAGCAGTTCTTC. It is translated as CASSTYTPIYNEQFF.

The table lists this clonotype with many counts. The chain combines TRBV2 with TRBJ2-5; tentative D call: TRBD1 (5 bases). V lost 10 bases and J 1 base, leaving 13 bases between the germline ends. In germline, CDR1 is SNHLY, CDR2 FYNNEI. The CDR3 has 13 amino acids. The CDR3 is CAIRAATQETQYF. The CDR3 DNA sequence: TGTGCCATCAGGGCCGCCACCCAAGAGACCCAGTACTTC.

This clonotype was recorded many times. The V gene is TRBV10-3, the J gene TRBJ1-1; D might be TRBD1 (5 bases). Trimming removed 7 bases at V and 1 base at J, with 10 bases between. The length of the CDR3 is 13 residues. Looked up from germline, CDR1 is ENHRY and CDR2 is SYGVKD. This chain's CDR3 is CAITPDTNTEAFF. CDR3 coding DNA: TGTGCCATCACTCCGGACACGAACACTGAAGCTTTCTTT.

This clonotype was recorded many times. This rearrangement joins TRBV6-2 or TRBV6-3 to TRBJ2-7; D uncertain. Trimming left V 0 bases short and J 7 bases short, with 4 bases between. Germline V gene lookup returns CDR1 MNHEY and CDR2 SVGEGT. This CDR3 comprises 11 residues. The CDR3 nucleotides read TGTGCCAGCAGTTACTCGGGTGAGCAGTACTTC. Translating it yields CASSYSGEQYF.